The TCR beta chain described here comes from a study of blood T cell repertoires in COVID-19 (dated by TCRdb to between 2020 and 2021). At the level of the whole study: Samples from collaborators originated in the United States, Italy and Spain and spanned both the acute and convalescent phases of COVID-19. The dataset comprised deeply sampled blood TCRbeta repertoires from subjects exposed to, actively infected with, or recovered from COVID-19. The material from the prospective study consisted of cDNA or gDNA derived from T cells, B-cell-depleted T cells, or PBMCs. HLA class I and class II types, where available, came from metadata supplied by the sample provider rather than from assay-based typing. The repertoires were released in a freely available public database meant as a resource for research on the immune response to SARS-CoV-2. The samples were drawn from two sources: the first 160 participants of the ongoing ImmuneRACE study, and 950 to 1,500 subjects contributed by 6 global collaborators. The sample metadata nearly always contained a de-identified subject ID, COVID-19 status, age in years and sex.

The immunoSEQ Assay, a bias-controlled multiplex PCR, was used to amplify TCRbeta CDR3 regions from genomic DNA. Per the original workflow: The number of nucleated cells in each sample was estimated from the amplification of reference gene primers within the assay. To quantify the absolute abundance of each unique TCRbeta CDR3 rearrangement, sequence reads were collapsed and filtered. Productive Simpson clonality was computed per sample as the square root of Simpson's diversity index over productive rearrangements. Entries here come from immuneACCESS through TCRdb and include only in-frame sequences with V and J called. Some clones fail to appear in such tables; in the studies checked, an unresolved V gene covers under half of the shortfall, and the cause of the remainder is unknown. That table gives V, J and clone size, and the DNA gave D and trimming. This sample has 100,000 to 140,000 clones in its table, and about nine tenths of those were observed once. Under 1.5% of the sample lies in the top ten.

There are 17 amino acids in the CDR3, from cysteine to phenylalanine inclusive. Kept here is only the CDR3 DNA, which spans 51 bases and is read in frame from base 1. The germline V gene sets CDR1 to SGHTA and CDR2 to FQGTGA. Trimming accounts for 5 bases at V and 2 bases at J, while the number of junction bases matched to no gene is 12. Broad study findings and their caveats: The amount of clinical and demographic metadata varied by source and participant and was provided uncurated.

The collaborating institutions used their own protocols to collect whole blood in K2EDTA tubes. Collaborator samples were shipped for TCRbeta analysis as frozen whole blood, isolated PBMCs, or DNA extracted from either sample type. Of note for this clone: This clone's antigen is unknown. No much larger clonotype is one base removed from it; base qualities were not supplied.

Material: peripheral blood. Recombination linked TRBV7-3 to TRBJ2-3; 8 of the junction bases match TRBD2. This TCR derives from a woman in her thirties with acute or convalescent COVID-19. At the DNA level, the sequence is TGTGCCAGCAGCCTGAGCCCGGCGGGAGGCTCCACAGATACGCAGTATTTT. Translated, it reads CASSLSPAGGSTDTQYF.